This T cell receptor beta chain was profiled in a study of blood T cell repertoires in COVID-19. The germline gives CDR1 SGHDT, CDR2 YYEEEE. Trimming took off 1 base at V and 13 bases at J, with 9 bases between the two ends. CDR3 length: 12 residues. Measured with immunoSEQ multiplex PCR; TCRdb has only the in-frame clones, and not every one. This sample yields 180,000 or so clones, of which 83% are seen a single time; nearly 4.5% belongs to the top ten. This TCR was recovered from a woman between 50 and 59 years old who had recovered from COVID-19. This sequence joins TRBV5-6 and TRBJ1-6; D might be TRBD1 (6 bases). Sequenced material: PBMCs or T cells enriched from blood (not recorded which). The CDR3 spells CASSLTGTPLHF. The CDR3 coding sequence is TGTGCCAGCAGCTTGACAGGGACCCCCCTCCACTTT.